Following are 9 T cell receptor beta chains from one sample sequenced in a study of cytomegalovirus exposure and HLA in healthy donors. The study ran its PCR with 60 Vbeta and 13 Jbeta primers. The method was immunoSEQ multiplex PCR; TCRdb's version includes in-frame clones alone and lacks a portion of them. Of more than 200,000 clones detected, over 75% appear once; the ten largest clones hold about 1.7%. Sequenced sample: PBMCs. These receptors all stem from a male donor in good health and CMV-seronegative.

The chain employs TRBV28 and TRBJ1-5; D not resolved. The CDR3 covers 13 residues. Germline V gene lookup returns CDR1 MDHEN and CDR2 SYDVKM. The CDR3 reads CATQVGVNQPQHF. The CDR3 DNA follows: TGTGCGACCCAGGTCGGGGTCAATCAGCCCCAGCATTTT.

On this clone: The junction differs from germline at one of its ends, possibly a read error. The V call is TRBV7-9, the J call TRBJ2-7; 11 nucleotides agree with TRBD2. The germline gives CDR1 SEHNR, CDR2 FQNEAQ (reference sequence). The CDR3 totals 17 residues. The CDR3 sequence: CSSSLDTTSGGGIEQYF. The CDR3 DNA is TGTTCCAGCAGCTTAGATACCACTAGCGGGGGAGGGATCGAGCAGTACTTC.

The chain employs TRBV7-2 and TRBJ2-7; TRBD2 matches 11 bases. This CDR3 has 15 amino acids. Germline trimming cut 2 bases from V and 5 bases from J; bases unmatched to any gene: 5. In germline, CDR1 is SGHTA, CDR2 FQGNSA. CDR3 loop: CASSLISGGAHEQYF. The CDR3, as DNA: TGTGCCAGCAGCTTAATTAGCGGGGGGGCCCACGAGCAGTACTTC. Full variable domain (missing parts from reference TRBV7-2 and TRBJ2-7): GAGVSQSPSNKVTEKGKDVELRCDPISGHTALYWYRQSLGQGLEFLIYFQGNSAPDKSGLPSDRFSAERTGGSVSTLTIQRTQQEDSAVYLCASSLISGGAHEQYFGPGTRLTVT.

This clone came up once. The chain couples TRBV7-6 to TRBJ2-5; D is possibly TRBD2 (5 bases). Germline CDR1 is SGHVS and CDR2 is FNYEAQ. Trimming left V 6 bases short and J 4 bases short, with 12 bases between. This CDR3 has 13 amino acids. This chain's CDR3 is CASRAPGGETQYF. Here the CDR3 DNA reads TGTGCCAGCAGGGCCCCAGGAGGAGAGACCCAGTACTTC.

The sample holds a few counts of this clone. The gene calls are TRBV6-5 and TRBJ1-2; D uncertain. Trimming took 6 bases from V and 7 from J, leaving 18 bases between them. Germline CDR1 MNHEY, CDR2 SVGAGI. The CDR3 is 14 residues long. The CDR3 here is CASSYAGESGGYTF. The CDR3 DNA reads as TGTGCCAGCAGCTACGCTGGTGAATCGGGTGGCTACACCTTC.

As for this clone: Other nucleotide sequences from this sample produce the same CDR3. The gene calls are TRBV9 and TRBJ2-1; 10 nucleotides line up with TRBD1. Germline V lookup: CDR1 SGDLS, CDR2 YYNGEE. This CDR3 region has 15 residues. With 0 bases clipped from V and 4 bases from J, the junction kept 1 base outside the gene matches. The CDR3 loop reads CASSVGDRGYNEQFF. Here the CDR3 DNA reads TGTGCCAGCAGCGTAGGGGACAGGGGATACAATGAGCAGTTCTTC.

This clone was seen only a few times. V usage is TRBV7-2 and J usage is TRBJ2-3; 13 positions match TRBD2. The germline gives CDR1 SGHTA, CDR2 FQGNSA. This CDR3 comprises 16 residues. The V gene end was trimmed by 5 bases and the J gene end by 6 bases; junction bases not matched to a gene: 8. The CDR3 DNA reads TGTGCCAGCAGCCCCAGACTAGCGGGAGGTCCCGATACGCAGTATTTT. Translating gives CASSPRLAGGPDTQYF. Full variable domain (missing parts from reference TRBV7-2 and TRBJ2-3): GAGVSQSPSNKVTEKGKDVELRCDPISGHTALYWYRQSLGQGLEFLIYFQGNSAPDKSGLPSDRFSAERTGGSVSTLTIQRTQQEDSAVYLCASSPRLAGGPDTQYFGPGTRLTVL.

The V call is TRBV4-3, the J call TRBJ2-5; 9 nucleotides match TRBD2. Per germline, CDR1 LGHNA and CDR2 YSLEER. The V segment lost 8 bases and the J segment 2 bases; nucleotides outside the gene matches: 9. This CDR3 has 15 amino acids. CDR3 sequence reads: CASPRQLAGQETQYF. CDR3 sequence (DNA): TGCGCCAGCCCCCGCCAGCTAGCGGGACAAGAGACCCAGTACTTC.

This chain joins TRBV16 and TRBJ2-1; 9 nucleotides line up with TRBD2. Trimming at V came to 4 bases and at J to 5 bases, leaving 9 bases not matched to a gene. This CDR3 comprises 16 residues. The germline CDR1 and CDR2 sequences are KGHSY and FQNENV. The CDR3 bases are TGTGCCAGCAGCCTCGGACAAGCGGGAGGAAACAATGAGCAGTTCTTC. Translating it yields CASSLGQAGGNNEQFF.